This T cell receptor (beta chain) was recorded in a study of shared clonotypes between healthy human individuals (TCRdb year 2020). Regarding the research as a whole: Three men and two women, aged 18 to 49 years, made up the cohort. To estimate repertoire size and how much clonotypes are shared between individuals, the study performed deep sequencing of blood TCR repertoires from roughly five healthy adults. Libraries were prepared and TCR repertoires were sequenced by different laboratories using diverse techniques, in order to increase sequencing depth and limit assay-specific biases. Between about 0.9 and 8.9 billion PBMCs per donor were obtained by leukapheresis.

Using the deep immunoSEQ assay, TCR CDR3 regions were amplified from genomic DNA by multiplex PCR. Extracted genomic DNA from each cell subset was distributed evenly across all wells of several immunoSEQ 96-well plates, and each plate was treated as a replicate. For unsorted PBMC, each replicate PCR was loaded with approximately 300 ng genomic DNA, equivalent to 25,000 to 35,000 T cell genomes. Ten immunoSEQ deep assay plates were used to sequence unsorted PBMC genomic DNA. Purified libraries were quantified with a Qubit 3.0 fluorometer, sized on a Bioanalyzer 2100, and re-quantified with the KAPA Library Quantification kit. Each immunoSEQ 96-well plate was sequenced on its own single-read 150-cycle Illumina NextSeq 550 flow cell. Regarding the original processing steps: Because the immunoSEQ output included only junctional sequences and no quality scores, the filtering could not be the same as the filtering used for full-length reads. To assign V/J genes and CDR3, sequences were annotated against IMGT germline references using PyIR, a Python wrapper for IgBLAST v1.9. Reads were filtered out if the reads had weak V/J assignments (E-value above 1e-6), no CDR3, stop codons, out-of-frame junctions, or ambiguous translated residues. A V3J clonotype was defined by an identical inferred V gene, J gene, and CDR3 amino acid sequence. The percentage overlap between two repertoires was calculated by dividing the number of shared unique clonotypes by the size of the smaller repertoire. Richness of each repertoire was evaluated using RTK rarefaction, the Chao1 estimator, and Recon v2.1 estimates of unobserved clonotypes. This immuneACCESS table, as held by TCRdb, lists in-frame sequences with V and J called but not all clones. Of the missing ones, under half trace to an unresolved V gene in checked studies; the others have no known cause. D and trimming were read from the DNA, whereas the V and J calls and clone size are those reported in that table. This sample has roughly 500,000 clones in its table, and about 85% of those were observed once. The top ten hold roughly an eighth of the sample.

CDR1 is given as MNHEY and CDR2 as SVGAGI, both from the germline V gene. The CDR3 covers 15 residues, taking in both the cysteine and the phenylalanine. The read is trimmed to its CDR3 DNA, 45 bases read in frame from base 1. V lost 3 bases and J lost 4 bases, and the count of bases not matched to a germline gene is 6. Healthy HIV-negative adults with no recently reported acute infections or vaccinations were included as donors. Every donor was a Caucasian adult living in Nashville, Tennessee, USA. For unsorted samples, approximately 84 million PBMCs were counted, and genomic DNA was extracted using the QIAamp DNA Blood Mini kit. After blood collection by leukapheresis, PBMCs were isolated using Ficoll-Histopaque density gradient centrifugation and then cryopreserved in the vapor phase of liquid nitrogen. Notes on this clone: Its binding antigen is unknown. Nothing much larger sits one base from this clone, and base qualities are not available.

Beyond this particular receptor, the publication reports: Only blood was sampled, and tissue TCR repertoires likely differ from those in blood. Because the study included only a small number of donors, the genetic and exposure-history diversity represented was limited. Pairwise subsampling led to the expectation that sequencing depth would affect the degree of clonotype sharing among donors.

The sequenced sample was PBMCs. The chain couples TRBV6-5 to TRBJ2-1, with 7 bases matching TRBD1. This receptor was identified in a woman between 35 and 50 years old in good health. Some clones in this sample may be carry-over from other donors' samples. The DNA sequence follows: TGTGCCAGCAGTTATGACAGGGAAAGTTACAATGAGCAGTTCTTC. The resulting protein is CASSYDRESYNEQFF.